These 28 T cell receptor beta chains were sequenced from one sample in a study of CD8 T cells in ankylosing spondylitis. Study-level points and caveats: In ankylosing spondylitis blood, a motif of seven or eight highly homologous TCR beta variants appeared characteristic.

Each CDR3 protein gets one entry after TCRdb re-called the 5' RACE reads with MiXCR. The table has hundreds of thousands of distinct CDR3 sequences, approximately 12% seen once. No antigen has been identified for these receptors. Source material: blood, either unsorted or a sorted T cell fraction (not recorded which). The receptor source for this set is a male donor with ankylosing spondylitis.

V usage is TRBV27 and J usage is TRBJ2-1; D not resolved. Germline CDR1 and CDR2: MNHEY and SMNVEV (reference sequence). The V end was cut by 0 bases, the J end by 0 bases, with 12 bases between. CDR3 size: 17 residues. The CDR3: CASSLSLGLSSYNEQFF. For the CDR3, the DNA is TGTGCCAGCAGTTTATCGCTCGGGCTGAGCTCCTACAATGAGCAGTTCTTC.

This clonotype was seen more than once but under ten times. The gene calls are TRBV5-1 and TRBJ2-5; no clear D gene. The CDR3 contains 13 residues. Trimming pared 6 bases from V and 5 bases from J, leaving 14 bases between. CDR1 and CDR2 from the germline V gene are SGHRS and YFSETQ. CDR3 residues: CASTRSVGETQYF. The CDR3 region has the DNA TGCGCCAGCACCCGGAGTGTAGGGGAGACCCAGTACTTC.

This clonotype has a handful of counts. The CDR3 region has the DNA TGTGCCAGCAGCTTTACAGGCTATACGCAGTATTTT. It specifies CASSFTGYTQYF. The J gene is TRBJ2-3, the V gene TRBV7-3; TRBD1 is a possible D gene (5 bases). CDR1 is SGHTA, CDR2 FQGTGA, per germline. Between the trimmed V and J ends, which lost 3 bases and 7 bases, there was a span of 8 bases. The CDR3 is 12 amino acids.

V usage is TRBV6-2 or TRBV6-3 and J usage is TRBJ2-7; D uncertain. There are 13 residues in the CDR3. The V gene's germline CDR1 is MNHEY and CDR2 SVGEGT. V gave up 5 bases and J gave up 7 bases, with 15 bases separating them. The chain's CDR3 is CASSPWAAREQYF. Written as DNA, the CDR3 is TGTGCCAGCAGTCCTTGGGCCGCTAGGGAGCAGTACTTC.

This clonotype was seen at least ten times. The V gene is TRBV10-3, the J gene TRBJ1-2; no clear D. The ends were cut back, 7 bases at V and 3 bases at J, with 18 bases in the middle. From germline, CDR1 is ENHRY and CDR2 SYGVKD. The CDR3 has 15 amino acids. As DNA, the CDR3 is TGTGCCATCACTCAGAACCGAGCAGGCGACTATGGCTACACCTTC. Translation gives CAITQNRAGDYGYTF.

The CDR3 DNA is TGTGCCAGCAGCAAACAGGGGGCCCGGGAAAAACTGTTTTTT. It yields the protein CASSKQGAREKLFF. This chain connects TRBV12-3 or TRBV12-4 to TRBJ1-4, with 9 bases identical to TRBD1. This CDR3 contains 14 residues. The V gene end was trimmed by 6 bases and the J gene end by 8 bases; junction bases not matched to a gene: 7.

This clonotype has just a few counts. The rearrangement uses TRBV4-3 and TRBJ1-2; D gene ambiguous. Germline V gene lookup returns CDR1 LGHNA and CDR2 YSLEER. The CDR3 is made up of 14 amino acids. V lost 0 bases to trimming and J lost 7 bases, with 12 bases between them. Here the CDR3 DNA reads TGCGCCAGCAGCCAAGATCTCCGGGAAGCTGGCTACACCTTC. Amino acids: CASSQDLREAGYTF.

The chain carries TRBV15 and TRBJ2-7, with 13 positions matching TRBD2. CDR3 length: 16 amino acids. Germline values: CDR1 LNHNV, CDR2 YYDKDF (reference sequence). The trim removed 5 bases at V and 5 bases at J, leaving 9 bases unmatched. The CDR3 loop is CATSWTSGSTSDEQYF. CDR3 DNA: TGTGCCACCAGCTGGACTAGCGGGAGTACCTCGGACGAGCAGTACTTC.

The rearrangement uses TRBV10-3 and TRBJ2-7; perhaps TRBD1 as D (6 bases). This CDR3 has 11 residues. Germline assignment: CDR1 ENHRY and CDR2 SYGVKD. V dropped 8 bases and J dropped 4 bases, with 9 bases sitting between them. The CDR3 loop reads CAIAQGYEQYF. For the CDR3, the DNA is TGTGCCATCGCTCAGGGGTACGAGCAGTACTTC.

The rearrangement joins TRBV7-2 to TRBJ2-3; TRBD2 matches 13 bases. V was clipped by 3 bases and J by 7 bases; unmatched bases: 4. This CDR3 is 15 amino acids long. Germline V gene sequence: CDR1 SGHTA, CDR2 FQGNSA. The CDR3 protein is CASSLTSGGTYTQYF. DNA for the CDR3: TGTGCCAGCAGCTTGACTAGCGGGGGGACGTATACGCAGTATTTT. The entire variable domain, with the rest obtained from reference TRBV7-2 and TRBJ2-3, is as follows: GAGVSQSPSNKVTEKGKDVELRCDPISGHTALYWYRQSLGQGLEFLIYFQGNSAPDKSGLPSDRFSAERTGGSVSTLTIQRTQQEDSAVYLCASSLTSGGTYTQYFGPGTRLTVL.

The chain joins TRBV20-1 to TRBJ2-7; maybe TRBD1 (6 bases). The V gene lost 5 bases and the J gene lost 1 base, with 12 bases spanning the gap. The CDR3 contains 13 residues. The germline V gene has CDR1 DFQATT and CDR2 SNEGSKA (reference sequence). The CDR3 DNA reads as TGCAGTGCTCTCAGGGGAGAGTCCTACGAGCAGTACTTC. This codes for CSALRGESYEQYF.

The chain recombines TRBV27 with TRBJ2-7, with D perhaps matching TRBD2 (5 bases). This CDR3 has 13 residues. Trimming removed 2 bases at V and 6 bases at J, with 11 bases between. CDR1 is MNHEY, CDR2 SMNVEV, per germline (reference sequence). CDR3 sequence (DNA): TGTGCCAGCAGTTTACTAGCTTCGGGCGAGCAGTACTTC. Encoded protein: CASSLLASGEQYF.

This chain links TRBV7-2 with TRBJ2-1; tentatively, D is TRBD2 (6 bases). Germline V gene sequence: CDR1 SGHTA, CDR2 FQGNSA. The CDR3 is 13 amino acids. Trimming took off 7 bases at V and 0 bases at J, with 7 bases between the two ends. CDR3 bases: TGTGCCAGCACCGGGAGCTCCTACAATGAGCAGTTCTTC. Translation gives CASTGSSYNEQFF.

The J gene is TRBJ2-1, the V gene TRBV9; weak D call: TRBD1 (5 bases). The V end lost 4 bases, the J end lost 8 bases, and 16 bases lay between the germline ends. The CDR3 has 14 amino acids. Germline V lookup: CDR1 SGDLS, CDR2 YYNGEE. The CDR3 spells CASSRQGVEDEQFF. CDR3 nucleotide sequence: TGTGCCAGCAGCCGGCAAGGGGTGGAAGATGAGCAGTTCTTC. Full variable domain (outside the CDR3, taken from reference TRBV9 and TRBJ2-1): DSGVTQTPKHLITATGQRVTLRCSPRSGDLSVYWYQQSLDQGLQFLIQYYNGEERAKGNILERFSAQQFPDLHSELNLSSLELGDSALYFCASSRQGVEDEQFFGPGTRLTVL.

V is TRBV5-1 and J is TRBJ2-1; 7 bases match TRBD2. The length of the CDR3 is 16 residues. V lost 0 bases, J lost 8 bases, and 11 bases stayed unmatched. Germline values: CDR1 SGHRS, CDR2 YFSETQ. Here the CDR3 DNA reads TGCGCCAGCAGCTTGGTTAAGGCGAGCGGGACGCATGAGCAGTTCTTC. Encoded protein: CASSLVKASGTHEQFF.

This clonotype showed up just a few times. The rearrangement links TRBV20-1 to TRBJ2-1, with TRBD2 matching 7 bases. Germline trimming cut 2 bases from V and 3 bases from J; bases unmatched to any gene: 4. From germline, CDR1 is DFQATT and CDR2 SNEGSKA (reference sequence). The CDR3 loop spans 14 amino acids. The CDR3 protein is CSARLADYYNEQFF. DNA of the CDR3: TGCAGTGCTAGACTAGCGGATTACTACAATGAGCAGTTCTTC.

This clonotype appeared a few times. The rearrangement links TRBV24-1 to TRBJ2-3, with D maybe TRBD2 (5 bases). This CDR3 is built from 16 residues. V lost 5 bases, J lost 1 base, and 15 bases lay in between. Germline V gives CDR1 KGHDR, CDR2 SFDVKD. CDR3 sequence: CATSGTYPRGTDTQYF. The CDR3 bases are TGTGCCACCAGTGGAACCTACCCGAGGGGCACAGATACGCAGTATTTT.

This clonotype was seen at least ten times. This chain links TRBV4-2 with TRBJ2-7; a possible D gene is TRBD2 (5 bases). The CDR3 runs 15 residues. Trimming stripped 2 bases from V and 3 bases from J, with 14 bases between. From germline, CDR1 is LGHNA and CDR2 YNFKEQ. The CDR3 protein is CASSQTEGGGYEQYF. The CDR3 bases are TGTGCCAGCAGCCAAACGGAAGGAGGCGGCTACGAGCAGTACTTC.

This clonotype has at least ten counts. CDR3 region: CSAHLAGSYEQYF. Written as DNA, the CDR3 is TGCAGTGCGCACCTAGCAGGGAGCTACGAGCAGTACTTC. This chain links TRBV20-1 with TRBJ2-7, with D perhaps being TRBD1 or TRBD2 (5 bases each). CDR3 length equals 13 residues. Germline values: CDR1 DFQATT, CDR2 SNEGSKA (reference sequence). The V and J ends lost 6 bases and 3 bases respectively, with 15 bases between them.

The chain joins TRBV6-6 to TRBJ2-5, with 10 bases lining up with TRBD2. Germline CDR1 and CDR2: MNHNY and SVGAGI (reference sequence). The CDR3 is 15 amino acids. Germline trimming cut 6 bases from V and 4 bases from J; bases unmatched to any gene: 8. CDR3 in DNA: TGTGCCAGCAGATCTCTAGCGGGAGTAACAGAGACCCAGTACTTC. This sequence encodes CASRSLAGVTETQYF.

For the CDR3, the DNA is TGTGCCATCCTCGACGAGCAGTACTTC. Translation gives CAILDEQYF. The chain employs TRBV10-3 and TRBJ2-7; D is unresolved. This CDR3 spans 9 amino acids. CDR1 and CDR2 (germline): ENHRY, SYGVKD. The ends were cut back, 8 bases at V and 5 bases at J, with 4 bases in the middle.

This clonotype was observed at least ten times. The genes are TRBV15 and TRBJ1-5; maybe TRBD1 (6 bases). CDR3 size: 13 residues. Between the trimmed V and J ends, which lost 3 bases and 7 bases, there was a span of 10 bases. CDR1 LNHNV and CDR2 YYDKDF come from the germline V gene (reference sequence). The CDR3: CATSSQGNQPQHF. As DNA, the CDR3 is TGTGCCACCAGCAGCCAGGGGAACCAGCCCCAGCATTTT.

This clonotype was counted many times. The chain carries TRBV4-3 and TRBJ2-3; D call uncertain. The CDR3 length is 18 residues. V gave up 0 bases and J gave up 7 bases, with 23 bases separating them. Germline V gene data show CDR1 as LGHNA and CDR2 as YSLEER. CDR3 DNA: TGCGCCAGCAGCCAAGATTTCTCCAAGTGGGTTCCGACAAATACGCAGTATTTT. As protein: CASSQDFSKWVPTNTQYF.

J is TRBJ2-1 and V is TRBV12-3 or TRBV12-4; TRBD2 agrees at 10 bases. V shed 2 bases and J 6 bases; nucleotides not matched to a gene: 1. There are 14 residues in the CDR3. The CDR3: CASSLTSGINEQFF. The CDR3 DNA follows: TGTGCCAGCAGTTTAACTAGCGGGATCAATGAGCAGTTCTTC.

The rearrangement joins TRBV9 to TRBJ2-7; D is uncertain. CDR1 is SGDLS and CDR2 is YYNGEE in the germline V gene. V lost 0 bases and J lost 1, with 8 bases in between. The CDR3 extends over 14 amino acids. The CDR3 here is CASSVEAVSYEQYF. The CDR3 DNA reads as TGTGCCAGCAGCGTAGAGGCAGTATCCTACGAGCAGTACTTC.

This clonotype has just a few counts. At one of its ends the junction is not consistent with the germline gene, which may arise from a read error. The chain recombines TRBV5-1 with TRBJ2-7, with 13 bases identical to TRBD2. The CDR3 sequence is 15 residues long. Germline CDR1 SGHRS, CDR2 YFSETQ. The CDR3 spells CASSPGLAGTYVQYF. CDR3 DNA: TGCGCCAGCAGCCCGGGACTAGCGGGGACCTACGTGCAGTACTTC.

In this sample, this clonotype turned up a few times. The CDR3 sequence is CASSPPGRFQETQYF. In nucleotides, the CDR3 is TGTGCCAGCAGTCCCCCGGGGAGGTTCCAAGAGACCCAGTACTTC. The rearrangement links TRBV27 to TRBJ2-5; D possibly corresponds to TRBD2 (6 bases). This CDR3 has 15 residues. Germline lookup yields CDR1 MNHEY and CDR2 SMNVEV (reference sequence). Trimming took 5 bases from V and 1 from J, leaving 14 bases between them.

The chain combines TRBV20-1 with TRBJ2-4; a possible D gene is TRBD2 (5 bases). This CDR3 spans 16 amino acids. The germline V gene encodes CDR1 DFQATT and CDR2 SNEGSKA (reference sequence). Trimming took off 0 bases at V and 8 bases at J, with 20 bases between the two ends. DNA of the CDR3: TGCAGTGCTAGAGATCCCCCCGGCTCCACAGCGGACATTCAGTACTTC. Translation: CSARDPPGSTADIQYF.